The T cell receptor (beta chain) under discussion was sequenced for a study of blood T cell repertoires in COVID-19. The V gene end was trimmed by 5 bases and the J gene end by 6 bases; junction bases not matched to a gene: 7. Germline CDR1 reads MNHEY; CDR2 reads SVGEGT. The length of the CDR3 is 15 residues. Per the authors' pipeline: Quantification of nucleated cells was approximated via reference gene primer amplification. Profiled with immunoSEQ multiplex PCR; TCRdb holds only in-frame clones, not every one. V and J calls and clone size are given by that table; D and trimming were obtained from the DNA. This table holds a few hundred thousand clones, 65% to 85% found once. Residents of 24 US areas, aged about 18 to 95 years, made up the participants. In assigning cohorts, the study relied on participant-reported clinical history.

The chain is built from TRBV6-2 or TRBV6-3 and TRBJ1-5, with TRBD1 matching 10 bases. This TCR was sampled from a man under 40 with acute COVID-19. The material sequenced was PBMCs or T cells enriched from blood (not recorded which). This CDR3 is CASSGLGQGGQPQHF. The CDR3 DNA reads TGTGCCAGCAGTGGGCTTGGACAGGGGGGTCAGCCCCAGCATTTT.